Below are 12 T cell receptor beta chains sequenced from a single sample in a study of cytomegalovirus exposure and HLA in healthy donors. The PCR employed 60 Vbeta primers together with 13 Jbeta primers. Some clones are missing from TCRdb's copy, which holds only in-frame ones; the method was immunoSEQ multiplex PCR. The top ten clones hold 1.5% to 2% of a sample with 140,000 to 150,000 clones, about a tenth of them seen once. Sequencing input: PBMCs. These receptor sequences come from a male donor in good health and CMV-seronegative.

The V gene is TRBV19, the J gene TRBJ1-1; 7 positions match TRBD1. This CDR3 comprises 13 residues. V dropped 5 bases and J dropped 4; count of bases not matched to a gene: 4. Germline V gene data show CDR1 as LNHDA and CDR2 as SQIVND (reference sequence). The CDR3 here is CASSRTGFTEAFF. CDR3 bases: TGTGCCAGTAGTCGGACAGGTTTCACTGAAGCTTTCTTT.

V and J are TRBV6-5 and TRBJ2-5; tentative D call: TRBD2 (6 bases). The CDR3 has 16 residues. The V end was cut by 0 bases, the J end by 0 bases, with 11 bases between. CDR1 is MNHEY and CDR2 is SVGAGI in the germline V gene. CDR3 nucleotides: TGTGCCAGCAGTTACTCGGCGGGGAGGTACCAAGAGACCCAGTACTTC. The encoded protein is CASSYSAGRYQETQYF.

This clone has more than one count but fewer than ten. The chain links TRBV5-1 to TRBJ2-2; 8 bases agree with TRBD1. J was trimmed by 0 bases and V by 9 bases; bases with no gene match: 4. CDR1 SGHRS and CDR2 YFSETQ come from the germline V gene. This CDR3 has 14 amino acids. CDR3 residues: CATRTGTNTGELFF. The CDR3 DNA follows: TGCGCCACCCGGACAGGGACGAACACCGGGGAGCTGTTTTTT.

The sample holds a few counts of this clone. The chain links TRBV6-5 to TRBJ1-2, with D tentatively TRBD1 (6 bases). This CDR3 has 14 amino acids. Germline V gives CDR1 MNHEY, CDR2 SVGAGI. Trimming pared 5 bases from V and 3 bases from J, leaving 13 bases between. Here the CDR3 reads CASSRQDLDYGYTF. The CDR3 coding sequence is TGTGCCAGCAGTCGACAGGATCTTGACTATGGCTACACCTTC.

This chain joins TRBV30 and TRBJ1-1, with D hard to call. The CDR3 covers 12 residues. With 4 bases removed from V and 0 bases from J, the gap between germline ends came to 6 bases. Looked up from germline, CDR1 is GTSNPN and CDR2 is SVGIG (reference sequence). CDR3 protein: CAWTGVNTEAFF. As DNA, the CDR3 is TGTGCCTGGACCGGGGTGAACACTGAAGCTTTCTTT.

The CDR3 coding sequence is TGTGCCAGCAGCCCCCGGACTAGCGGGAGCTACGAGCAGTACTTC. This encodes CASSPRTSGSYEQYF. This rearrangement joins TRBV7-9 to TRBJ2-7; TRBD2 matches 13 bases. V shed 5 bases and J 3 bases; nucleotides not matched to a gene: 4. This CDR3 has 15 residues. Per the germline V gene, CDR1 is SEHNR and CDR2 is FQNEAQ (reference sequence). The variable domain in full, with the rest retrieved from reference TRBV7-9 and TRBJ2-7, is DTGVSQNPRHKITKRGQNVTFRCDPISEHNRLYWYRQTLGQGPEFLTYFQNEAQLEKSRLLSDRFSAERPKGSFSTLEIQRTEQGDSAMYLCASSPRTSGSYEQYFGPGTRLTVT.

This clone was recorded a few times. The chain links TRBV6-5 to TRBJ1-4, with D unclear. Germline assignment: CDR1 MNHEY and CDR2 SVGAGI. The CDR3 runs to 13 residues. V was pared by 6 bases and J by 7 bases, with 12 bases between. The chain's CDR3 is CASSRSGGEKLFF. The CDR3 nucleotides read TGTGCCAGCAGCCGCTCCGGAGGTGAAAAACTGTTTTTT.

In its sample, this clone was seen a few times. Mismatch with germline at one junction end may stem from a read error. J is TRBJ2-5 and V is TRBV28; possibly TRBD1 for D (6 bases). The germline gives CDR1 MDHEN, CDR2 SYDVKM. There are 12 residues in the CDR3. The CDR3 region is CASTQGQGTQYF. The CDR3 DNA reads as TGTGCCAGCACACAGGGTCAAGGGACCCAGTACTTC.

This clone has only a few counts. This chain joins TRBV5-6 and TRBJ2-7; 11 bases fit TRBD1. V was clipped by 2 bases and J by 2 bases; unmatched bases: 12. This CDR3 is 18 amino acids long. Germline loops: CDR1 SGHDT, CDR2 YYEEEE. CDR3 amino acids: CASSLRTGGGKGPYEQYF. The CDR3 DNA reads TGTGCCAGCAGCTTACGGACAGGGGGCGGGAAAGGTCCCTACGAGCAGTACTTC.

The rearrangement joins TRBV29-1 to TRBJ1-2; 7 bases line up with TRBD1. This CDR3 has 14 residues. V shed 2 bases, J shed 8 bases, and the junction held 11 bases outside the gene matches. Germline CDR1 SQVTM, CDR2 ANQGSEA. Here the CDR3 DNA reads TGCAGCGTTGAAAGGGAAAGGGGGCGCGGAGGCTACACCTTC. This encodes CSVERERGRGGYTF.

This clone was seen a few times. The chain recombines TRBV19 with TRBJ1-3; D unclear. V was trimmed by 4 bases and J by 3 bases, leaving 7 bases between them. The germline V gene has CDR1 LNHDA and CDR2 SQIVND (reference sequence). This CDR3 contains 13 residues. The CDR3 sequence: CASSTLFGNTIYF. The CDR3 nucleotides read TGTGCCAGTAGTACCCTTTTTGGAAACACCATATATTTT. The full variable domain, with the rest looked up from reference TRBV19 and TRBJ1-3, is DGGITQSPKYLFRKEGQNVTLSCEQNLNHDAMYWYRQDPGQGLRLIYYSQIVNDFQKGDIAEGYSVSREKKESFPLTVTSAQKNPTAFYLCASSTLFGNTIYFGEGSWLTVV.

The chain carries TRBV6-5 and TRBJ2-7; a possible D gene is TRBD1 (6 bases). Trimming cost V 5 bases and J 1 base, with 12 bases left between them. The CDR3 runs 14 residues. CDR1 is MNHEY and CDR2 is SVGAGI in the germline V gene. CDR3 sequence (DNA): TGTGCCAGCAGTGGAGGACAGCTTTCCTACGAGCAGTACTTC. Encoded protein: CASSGGQLSYEQYF.